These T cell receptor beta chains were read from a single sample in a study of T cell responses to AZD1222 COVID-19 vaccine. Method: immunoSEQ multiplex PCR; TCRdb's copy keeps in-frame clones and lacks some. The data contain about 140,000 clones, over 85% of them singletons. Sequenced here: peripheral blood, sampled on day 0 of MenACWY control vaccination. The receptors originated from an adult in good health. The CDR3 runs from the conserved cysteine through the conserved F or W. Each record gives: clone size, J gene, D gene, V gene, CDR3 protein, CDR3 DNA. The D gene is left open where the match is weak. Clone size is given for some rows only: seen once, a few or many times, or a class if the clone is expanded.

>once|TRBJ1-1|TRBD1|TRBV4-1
CASSQDRVMNTEAFF
TGCGCCAGCAGCCAGGACAGGGTTATGAACACTGAAGCTTTCTTT
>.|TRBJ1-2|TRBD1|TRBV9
CASSVGQSGGYTF
TGTGCCAGCAGCGTGGGACAGTCTGGTGGCTACACCTTC
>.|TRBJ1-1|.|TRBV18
CASSPRASQNTEAFF
TGTGCCAGCTCACCCCGGGCCTCACAGAACACTGAAGCTTTCTTT
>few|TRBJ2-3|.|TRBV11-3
CASSLAGTDTQYF
TGTGCCAGCAGCTTAGCGGGCACAGATACGCAGTATTTT
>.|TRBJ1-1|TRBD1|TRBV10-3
CAISETGDGGTEAFF
TGTGCCATCAGTGAGACAGGGGACGGCGGCACTGAAGCTTTCTTT
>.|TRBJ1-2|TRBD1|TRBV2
CASRGGTAYNYGYTF
TGTGCCAGCAGGGGGGGGACAGCCTATAACTATGGCTACACCTTC
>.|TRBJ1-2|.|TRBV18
CASSSRQTNYGYTF
TGTGCCAGCTCATCCCGACAGACTAACTATGGCTACACCTTC
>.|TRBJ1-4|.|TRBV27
CASSLGGYGKLFF
TGTGCCAGCAGTTTGGGGGGCTACGGAAAACTGTTTTTT
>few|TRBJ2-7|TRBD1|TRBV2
CASSGRTGRRQYF
TGTGCCAGCAGTGGCCGGACAGGGAGAAGGCAGTACTTC
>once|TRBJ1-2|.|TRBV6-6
CASSSGPSRHTF
TGTGCCAGCAGTTCCGGACCATCTAGGCACACCTTC
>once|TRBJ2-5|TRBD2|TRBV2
CARSLAAGGETQYF
TGTGCCCGCAGTTTAGCGGCCGGGGGGGAGACCCAGTACTTC
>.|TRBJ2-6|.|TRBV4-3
CASSQEVTAGANVLTF
TGCGCCAGCAGCCAAGAAGTAACAGCTGGGGCCAACGTCCTGACTTTC
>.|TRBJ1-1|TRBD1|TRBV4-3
CASSQEIDREFVTEAFF
TGCGCCAGCAGCCAAGAGATAGACAGGGAGTTTGTAACTGAAGCTTTCTTT
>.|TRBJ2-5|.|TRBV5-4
CASSSQGYGETQYF
TGTGCCAGCAGCTCACAAGGGTACGGGGAGACCCAGTACTTC
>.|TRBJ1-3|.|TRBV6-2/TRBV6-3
CASSALPGNTIYF
TGTGCCAGCAGTGCCCTCCCCGGAAACACCATATATTTT
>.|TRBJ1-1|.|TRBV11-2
CASRKVGRFEAFF
TGTGCCAGCAGAAAAGTGGGCAGGTTTGAAGCTTTCTTT
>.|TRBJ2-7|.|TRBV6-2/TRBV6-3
CASSWDFYEQYF
TGTGCCAGCAGTTGGGACTTCTACGAGCAGTACTTC
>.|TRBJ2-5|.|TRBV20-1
CSASKGDETQYF
TGCAGTGCTAGTAAGGGGGATGAGACCCAGTACTTC
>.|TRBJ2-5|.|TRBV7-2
CASSLVSLETQYF
TGTGCCAGCAGCTTAGTGTCGTTGGAGACCCAGTACTTC
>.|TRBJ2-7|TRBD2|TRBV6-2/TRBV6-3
CASSPGLASYEQYF
TGTGCCAGCAGCCCTGGACTAGCTTCCTACGAGCAGTACTTC
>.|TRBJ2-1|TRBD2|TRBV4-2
CASSQRPSGRPYNEQFF
TGTGCCAGCAGCCAACGCCCTAGCGGGAGGCCCTACAATGAGCAGTTCTTC
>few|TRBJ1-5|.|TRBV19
CASSKDRPGQPQHF
TGTGCCAGTAGCAAAGACAGGCCGGGCCAGCCCCAGCATTTT
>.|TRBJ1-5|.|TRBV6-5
CASSYSGGSNQPQHF
TGTGCCAGCAGTTACTCAGGGGGGAGCAATCAGCCCCAGCATTTT
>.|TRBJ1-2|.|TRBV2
CASSETMNYGYTF
TGTGCCAGCAGTGAAACCATGAACTATGGCTACACCTTC
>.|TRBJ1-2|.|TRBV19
CASSLSGAFYGYTF
TGTGCCAGTAGTCTCTCCGGGGCATTCTATGGCTACACCTTC
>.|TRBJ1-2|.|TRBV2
CASKPYRRDNYGYTF
TGTGCCAGCAAACCTTATCGCCGGGACAACTATGGCTACACCTTC
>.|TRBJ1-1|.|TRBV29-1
CSVDPTGMNTEAFF
TGCAGCGTTGACCCCACAGGCATGAACACTGAAGCTTTCTTT
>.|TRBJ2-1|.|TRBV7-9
CASSSRGHEQFF
TGTGCCAGCAGCTCCAGGGGCCATGAGCAGTTCTTC
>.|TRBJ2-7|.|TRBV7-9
CASSSTPGGKGSYEQYF
TGTGCCAGCAGCTCCACTCCTGGTGGGAAGGGCTCCTACGAGCAGTACTTC
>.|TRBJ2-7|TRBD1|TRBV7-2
CASSFLTGNRYEQYF
TGTGCCAGCAGCTTCCTGACAGGGAATAGGTACGAGCAGTACTTC
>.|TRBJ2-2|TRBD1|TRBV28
CASTDRGSTGELFF
TGTGCCAGCACCGACAGGGGTAGCACCGGGGAGCTGTTTTTT
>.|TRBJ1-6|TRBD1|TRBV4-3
CASSQVSGQGRAPLHF
TGCGCCAGCAGCCAAGTTTCGGGACAGGGGAGAGCACCCCTCCACTTT
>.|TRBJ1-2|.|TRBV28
CASSWGTWTNYGYTF
TGTGCCAGCAGTTGGGGGACATGGACCAACTATGGCTACACCTTC
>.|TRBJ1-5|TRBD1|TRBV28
CASVIRDRGPDGFQPQHF
TGTGCCAGCGTAATCCGGGACAGGGGGCCCGATGGTTTTCAGCCCCAGCATTTT
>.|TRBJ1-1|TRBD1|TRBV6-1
CASSAQGAGGRGTEAFF
TGTGCCAGCAGTGCACAGGGGGCGGGGGGACGGGGCACTGAAGCTTTCTTT
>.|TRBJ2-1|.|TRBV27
CASRPAGHYNEQFF
TGTGCCAGCAGGCCAGCGGGCCACTACAATGAGCAGTTCTTC
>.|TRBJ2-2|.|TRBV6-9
CASSYGRSTGELFF
TGTGCCAGCAGTTACGGACGCAGCACCGGGGAGCTGTTTTTT
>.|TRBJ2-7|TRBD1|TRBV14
CASSQSWTGGANEQYF
TGTGCCAGCAGCCAATCATGGACAGGGGGCGCGAACGAGCAGTACTTC
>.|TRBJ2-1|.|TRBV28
CASSRGGIGYNEQFF
TGTGCCAGCAGTAGGGGGGGCATAGGTTACAATGAGCAGTTCTTC
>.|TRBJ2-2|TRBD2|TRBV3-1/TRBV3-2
CASSRQGLALKTGELFF
TGTGCCAGCAGCCGACAAGGACTAGCGCTGAAGACCGGGGAGCTGTTTTTT
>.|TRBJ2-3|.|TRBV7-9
CAGIQGDEGLRLADTQYF
TGTGCCGGGATACAAGGGGACGAAGGGTTAAGACTGGCAGATACGCAGTATTTT
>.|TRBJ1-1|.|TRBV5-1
CASSLGPRTLNTEAFF
TGCGCCAGCAGCTTGGGACCACGGACATTGAACACTGAAGCTTTCTTT
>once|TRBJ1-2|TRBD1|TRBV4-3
CASSQGAGGNYGYTF
TGCGCCAGCAGCCAAGGAGCAGGGGGAAACTATGGCTACACCTTC
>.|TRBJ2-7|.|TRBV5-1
CASSLQRARDEQYF
TGCGCCAGCAGCTTGCAGCGGGCGAGGGACGAGCAGTACTTC
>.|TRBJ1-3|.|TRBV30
CAWSVPRASGNTIYF
TGTGCCTGGAGTGTACCCAGGGCCAGTGGAAACACCATATATTTT
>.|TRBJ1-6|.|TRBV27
CASSFRGGGSPLHF
TGTGCCAGCAGTTTTCGGGGCGGCGGATCACCCCTCCACTTT
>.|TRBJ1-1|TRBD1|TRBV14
CASSGAGGASEAFF
TGTGCCAGCAGCGGGGCAGGGGGCGCATCCGAAGCTTTCTTT
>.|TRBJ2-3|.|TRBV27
CASRYRGTKGDTQYF
TGTGCCAGCAGATACCGAGGAACCAAAGGAGATACGCAGTATTTT
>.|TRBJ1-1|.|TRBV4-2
CASSQEGGGLNTEAFF
TGTGCCAGCAGCCAAGAAGGAGGAGGATTGAACACTGAAGCTTTCTTT
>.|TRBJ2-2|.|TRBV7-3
CASSRTVWSSLPGELFF
TGTGCCAGCAGCAGGACCGTATGGTCTAGTTTGCCCGGGGAGCTGTTTTTT
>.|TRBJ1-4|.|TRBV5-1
CASSASGPVDEKLFF
TGCGCCAGCAGCGCTAGCGGGCCGGTGGATGAAAAACTGTTTTTT
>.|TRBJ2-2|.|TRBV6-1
CASSEAPGPSNTGELFF
TGTGCCAGCAGTGAAGCGCCGGGACCCTCTAACACCGGGGAGCTGTTTTTT
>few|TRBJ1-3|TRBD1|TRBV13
CASSLTGDRNTIYF
TGTGCCAGCAGCTTAACAGGGGATAGGAACACCATATATTTT
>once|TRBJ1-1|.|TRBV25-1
CASSEWGGTGNTEAFF
TGTGCCAGCAGTGAATGGGGGGGGACGGGAAACACTGAAGCTTTCTTT
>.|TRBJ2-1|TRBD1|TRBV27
CASRLTGGLRNEQFF
TGTGCCAGCAGATTAACAGGGGGCTTGAGGAATGAGCAGTTCTTC